The 8 T cell receptor beta chains below were found in one sample sequenced in a study of cytomegalovirus exposure and HLA in healthy donors. It was with 60 Vbeta and 13 Jbeta primers that the PCR ran. Sequencing was performed with immunoSEQ multiplex PCR; in TCRdb, only in-frame clones are kept and a portion is missing. The sample lists 85,000 to 120,000 clones; about two thirds were seen once. Sequencing was done on a sample of PBMCs. All receptors derive from a boy aged 5-17 years in good health and CMV-seronegative.

CDR3 nucleotides: TGTGCCAGCAGCCTACCACCAGGGGCGCCGGGCACCGGGGAGCTGTTTTTT. It yields the protein CASSLPPGAPGTGELFF. This chain connects TRBV7-9 to TRBJ2-2; D may be TRBD1 (6 bases). V was clipped by 5 bases and J by 4 bases, with 20 bases between them. This CDR3 comprises 17 residues. CDR1 and CDR2 from the germline V gene are SEHNR and FQNEAQ (reference sequence).

V gene TRBV7-9 combines with J gene TRBJ1-4; D remains ambiguous. In germline, CDR1 is SEHNR, CDR2 FQNEAQ (reference sequence). The CDR3 runs to 14 residues. Trimming cost V 7 bases and J 7 bases, with 16 bases left between them. For the CDR3, the DNA is TGTGCCAGCACCCTCTCCTGGGCGGGTGAAAAACTGTTTTTT. Amino acid sequence: CASTLSWAGEKLFF.

The chain recombines TRBV27 with TRBJ2-1; TRBD2 agrees at 7 bases. Looked up from germline, CDR1 is MNHEY and CDR2 is SMNVEV (reference sequence). The CDR3 is 13 amino acids. Trimming at V came to 5 bases and at J to 14 bases, leaving 12 bases not matched to a gene. The CDR3 reads CASSLLRGGVEFF. CDR3 coding DNA: TGTGCCAGCAGTCTCCTCCGTGGGGGGGTGGAGTTCTTC.

The rearrangement links TRBV18 to TRBJ2-5; TRBD1 agrees at 7 bases. Germline V CDR1 and CDR2: KGHSH, LQKENI. The trim removed 5 bases at V and 5 bases at J, leaving 2 bases unmatched. There are 12 residues in the CDR3. CDR3 sequence: CASSTGEETQYF. The CDR3, as DNA: TGTGCCAGCTCAACAGGGGAGGAGACCCAGTACTTC.

This clone has a single count. This chain connects TRBV7-6 to TRBJ2-5, with a possible D match to TRBD1 (6 bases). The germline gives CDR1 SGHVS, CDR2 FNYEAQ. Trimming left V 5 bases short and J 9 bases short, with 19 bases between. The CDR3 runs 14 residues. CDR3 region: CASSASGHPSAQYF. The CDR3 DNA sequence: TGTGCCAGCAGCGCCTCGGGACACCCCTCGGCCCAGTACTTC.

This clone has just a few counts. The chain carries TRBV6-1 and TRBJ2-1, with TRBD2 matching over 12 bases. The trim removed 4 bases at V and 8 bases at J, leaving 9 bases unmatched. CDR3 length equals 16 residues. Per the germline V gene, CDR1 is MNHNS and CDR2 is SASEGT. CDR3 in amino acids: CASSASGRAGVDEQFF. The CDR3 bases are TGTGCCAGCAGTGCTAGCGGGAGGGCCGGAGTAGATGAGCAGTTCTTC.

In its sample, this clone was seen once. This chain uses TRBV2 with TRBJ2-6, with D perhaps TRBD1 (6 bases). The germline CDR1 and CDR2 sequences are SNHLY and FYNNEI. V dropped 0 bases and J dropped 0 bases, with 12 bases sitting between them. The CDR3 extends over 18 amino acids. As DNA, the CDR3 is TGTGCCAGCAGTGAAGCTCAGGGGTTCAGCTCTGGGGCCAACGTCCTGACTTTC. Translating gives CASSEAQGFSSGANVLTF.

The chain combines TRBV5-1 with TRBJ1-4, with TRBD1 matching 7 bases. The germline CDR1 and CDR2 sequences are SGHRS and YFSETQ. The CDR3 runs to 14 residues. The J segment lost 7 bases and the V segment lost 2 bases, leaving 5 bases of the junction unmatched. Here the CDR3 reads CASSLEGASEKLFF. The DNA for the CDR3 is TGCGCCAGCAGCTTAGAGGGGGCGAGTGAAAAACTGTTTTTT.